The 20 T cell receptor beta chains below come from one sample, sequenced in a study of blood T cell repertoires in COVID-19. Assay: immunoSEQ multiplex PCR; the TCRdb copy retains only in-frame clones and omits some. The sample shows over 85,000 clones, about 86% of them seen only once. Sequences were obtained from peripheral blood. These receptors were taken from a human donor in a cohort sampled during active COVID-19.

In this sample, this clone turned up once. The chain links TRBV19 to TRBJ2-1; 10 nucleotides agree with TRBD2. Germline V CDR1 and CDR2: LNHDA, SQIVND (reference sequence). The V gene end was trimmed by 7 bases and the J gene end by 4 bases; junction bases not matched to a gene: 10. This CDR3 has 16 amino acids. DNA of the CDR3: TGTGCCAGTAAAGATAGCGGGGGGTTACTTTACAATGAGCAGTTCTTC. The encoded protein is CASKDSGGLLYNEQFF.

This sequence joins TRBV19 and TRBJ1-4; D not certain. The ends were cut back, 3 bases at V and 4 bases at J, with 9 bases in the middle. CDR3 size: 14 residues. CDR1 and CDR2 from the germline V gene are LNHDA and SQIVND (reference sequence). The CDR3 nucleotides are TGTGCCAGTAGTATCTCACAGCTTAATGAAAAACTGTTTTTT. Its translation is CASSISQLNEKLFF. Full variable domain (remainder filled in from reference TRBV19 and TRBJ1-4): DGGITQSPKYLFRKEGQNVTLSCEQNLNHDAMYWYRQDPGQGLRLIYYSQIVNDFQKGDIAEGYSVSREKKESFPLTVTSAQKNPTAFYLCASSISQLNEKLFFGSGTQLSVL.

V gene TRBV2 combines with J gene TRBJ2-7, with D possibly TRBD1 on 6 matching bases. The CDR3 consists of 12 residues. The V end lost 6 bases, the J end lost 2 bases, and 8 bases lay between the germline ends. Germline CDR1 and CDR2: SNHLY and FYNNEI. Here the CDR3 reads CASREGAYEQYF. The CDR3 bases are TGTGCCAGCAGAGAGGGGGCCTACGAGCAGTACTTC.

The J gene is TRBJ2-7, the V gene TRBV5-1; 8 bases match TRBD1. Germline loops: CDR1 SGHRS, CDR2 YFSETQ. V was clipped by 5 bases and J by 6 bases; unmatched bases: 10. The CDR3 length is 14 residues. The CDR3 coding sequence is TGCGCCAGCAGTTCGGGACAGGAACGTCCCGAGCAGTACTTC. Its translation: CASSSGQERPEQYF. Full variable domain (outside the CDR3, taken from reference TRBV5-1 and TRBJ2-7): KAGVTQTPRYLIKTRGQQVTLSCSPISGHRSVSWYQQTPGQGLQFLFEYFSETQRNKGNFPGRFSGRQFSNSRSEMNVSTLELGDSALYLCASSSGQERPEQYFGPGTRLTVT.

The V and J genes are TRBV19 and TRBJ2-6, with 10 positions matching TRBD1. This CDR3 spans 17 amino acids. The V segment lost 3 bases and the J segment 0 bases; nucleotides outside the gene matches: 2. CDR1 LNHDA and CDR2 SQIVND come from the germline V gene (reference sequence). The CDR3 spells CASSMGTGVSGANVLTF. In DNA form, the CDR3 reads TGTGCCAGTAGTATGGGGACAGGGGTCTCTGGGGCCAACGTCCTGACTTTC.

The chain couples TRBV12-3 or TRBV12-4 to TRBJ1-1, with D unresolved. V was pared by 6 bases and J by 0 bases, with 8 bases between. The CDR3 consists of 13 residues. The CDR3: CASSLTVNTEAFF. The CDR3 region has the DNA TGTGCCAGCAGCCTTACTGTGAACACTGAAGCTTTCTTT.

V usage is TRBV5-6 and J usage is TRBJ2-7; the D is unclear. The CDR3 contains 12 residues. CDR1 SGHDT and CDR2 YYEEEE come from the germline V gene. V was cut by 5 bases and J by 2 bases, with 8 bases left in between. This CDR3 is CASSWATYEQYF. CDR3 DNA: TGTGCCAGCAGTTGGGCGACCTACGAGCAGTACTTC. The complete variable domain, with remaining parts taken from reference TRBV5-6 and TRBJ2-7, reads DAGVTQSPTHLIKTRGQQVTLRCSPKSGHDTVSWYQQALGQGPQFIFQYYEEEERQRGNFPDRFSGHQFPNYSSELNVNALLLGDSALYLCASSWATYEQYFGPGTRLTVT.

This rearrangement joins TRBV6-4 to TRBJ2-6; TRBD2 is a possible D gene (5 bases). The V gene lost 3 bases and the J gene lost 2 bases, with 11 bases spanning the gap. The germline gives CDR1 MRHNA, CDR2 SNTAGT. This CDR3 spans 16 amino acids. The CDR3 DNA is TGTGCCAGCAGTGAGCAGGTGGGAGCTGGGGCCAACGTCCTGACTTTC. Translation gives CASSEQVGAGANVLTF.

The chain is built from TRBV30 and TRBJ1-1; TRBD1 matches at 7 bases. The V and J ends lost 0 bases and 0 bases, in that order; junction bases with no gene match: 7. Germline V gene data show CDR1 as GTSNPN and CDR2 as SVGIG (reference sequence). CDR3 size: 16 residues. The CDR3 here is CAWSVGDSFMNTEAFF. CDR3 bases: TGTGCCTGGAGTGTGGGGGACAGCTTTATGAACACTGAAGCTTTCTTT.

This rearrangement joins TRBV2 to TRBJ1-6; 9 nucleotides line up with TRBD1. CDR1 and CDR2 from the germline V gene are SNHLY and FYNNEI. Losses at the gene ends were 4 bases for V and 9 bases for J; bases not matched to a gene: 10. This CDR3 is 16 amino acids long. CDR3 bases: TGTGCCAGCAGTGCGTTAGGGACAGGGAAAGGTTCACCCCTCCACTTT. Protein: CASSALGTGKGSPLHF. Based on the CDR3 plus reference TRBV2 and TRBJ1-6, the full variable domain is EPEVTQTPSHQVTQMGQEVILRCVPISNHLYFYWYRQILGQKVEFLVSFYNNEISEKSEIFDDQFSVERPDGSNFTLKIRSTKLEDSAMYFCASSALGTGKGSPLHFGNGTRLTVT.

The chain has TRBV19 and TRBJ1-5; 7 bases agree with TRBD1. V was clipped by 1 base and J by 11 bases; unmatched bases: 11. The CDR3 spans 15 residues. CDR1 LNHDA and CDR2 SQIVND come from the germline V gene (reference sequence). CDR3: CASSIAGTVVRAQHF. Here the CDR3 DNA reads TGTGCCAGTAGTATAGCCGGGACAGTGGTTCGGGCCCAGCATTTT. Full variable domain (outside the CDR3, taken from reference TRBV19 and TRBJ1-5): DGGITQSPKYLFRKEGQNVTLSCEQNLNHDAMYWYRQDPGQGLRLIYYSQIVNDFQKGDIAEGYSVSREKKESFPLTVTSAQKNPTAFYLCASSIAGTVVRAQHFGDGTRLSIL.

The chain recombines TRBV29-1 with TRBJ2-1, with TRBD2 identical over 8 bases. CDR1 is SQVTM and CDR2 is ANQGSEA in the germline V gene. The CDR3 is 14 residues long. V trimming: 6 bases; J trimming: 0 bases; junction bases outside the gene matches: 4. The CDR3 spells CSVHGGASYNEQFF. The CDR3 nucleotides are TGCAGCGTCCACGGGGGGGCCTCCTACAATGAGCAGTTCTTC.

This clone was recorded once. J is TRBJ2-2 and V is TRBV4-1, with 14 bases identical to TRBD2. Germline CDR1 and CDR2: MGHRA and YSYEKL. V dropped 5 bases and J dropped 4; count of bases not matched to a gene: 3. CDR3 length: 16 residues. CDR3 sequence: CASSRGLAGVTGELFF. The CDR3 DNA sequence: TGCGCCAGCAGCAGGGGACTAGCGGGAGTCACCGGGGAGCTGTTTTTT.

V is TRBV9 and J is TRBJ2-5; tentatively, D is TRBD2 (5 bases). V was pared by 2 bases and J by 5 bases, with 10 bases between. The CDR3 is made up of 13 amino acids. Germline CDR1 is SGDLS and CDR2 is YYNGEE. CDR3 DNA sequence: TGTGCCAGCAGCGTTGCGGAGGAGGAGACCCAGTACTTC. Its protein is CASSVAEEETQYF. The full variable domain, in which reference TRBV9 and TRBJ2-5 provide the parts outside the CDR3, is DSGVTQTPKHLITATGQRVTLRCSPRSGDLSVYWYQQSLDQGLQFLIQYYNGEERAKGNILERFSAQQFPDLHSELNLSSLELGDSALYFCASSVAEEETQYFGPGTRLLVL.

The CDR3 protein is CASSLGQGGAGELFF. The DNA of the CDR3 is TGCGCCAGCAGCTTAGGACAGGGGGGAGCCGGGGAGCTGTTTTTT. This chain links TRBV5-1 with TRBJ2-2, with 10 bases aligning to TRBD1. The CDR3 covers 15 residues. V shed 2 bases and J 6 bases; nucleotides not matched to a gene: 4. Germline lookup yields CDR1 SGHRS and CDR2 YFSETQ.

This chain connects TRBV7-8 to TRBJ1-5, with D tentatively TRBD1 (6 bases). This CDR3 has 15 residues. V gave up 2 bases and J gave up 4 bases, with 12 bases separating them. CDR1 and CDR2 (germline): SGHVS, FQNEAQ. In nucleotides, the CDR3 is TGTGCCAGCAGCTTATCAGGGGTGGGAAATCAGCCCCAGCATTTT. Translated: CASSLSGVGNQPQHF.

This chain links TRBV6-5 with TRBJ1-2, with 7 bases fitting TRBD1. CDR1 MNHEY and CDR2 SVGAGI come from the germline V gene. J was trimmed by 4 bases and V by 7 bases; bases with no gene match: 3. The CDR3 contains 12 residues. The DNA of the CDR3 is TGTGCCAGCACCAGGGACAGCTATGGCTACACCTTC. Translation gives CASTRDSYGYTF.

This sequence joins TRBV30 and TRBJ1-3, with D tentatively TRBD1 (5 bases). This CDR3 region has 15 residues. Trimming pared 3 bases from V and 0 bases from J, leaving 12 bases between. Germline CDR1 is GTSNPN and CDR2 is SVGIG (reference sequence). CDR3 DNA sequence: TGTGCCTGGAGGGACCAGGGTGGCTCTGGAAACACCATATATTTT. Protein product: CAWRDQGGSGNTIYF.

The rearrangement links TRBV13 to TRBJ2-5; a weak D match, TRBD2 (6 bases). There are 14 residues in the CDR3. Trimming cost V 4 bases and J 1 base, with 10 bases left between them. The germline gives CDR1 PRHDT, CDR2 FYEKMQ (reference sequence). The CDR3 DNA follows: TGTGCCAGCAGCTCCGGGAGCATCCAAGAGACCCAGTACTTC. This gives the protein CASSSGSIQETQYF.

This chain uses TRBV4-1 with TRBJ2-5; D might be TRBD2 (5 bases). Germline V gene data show CDR1 as MGHRA and CDR2 as YSYEKL. V was clipped by 5 bases and J by 5 bases, with 15 bases between them. The CDR3 has 14 amino acids. DNA of the CDR3: TGCGCCAGCAGCTCCCAGGATGGCGGGGAGACCCAGTACTTC. The encoded protein is CASSSQDGGETQYF.